The rows below give T cell receptor beta chains drawn from one sample of a study of blood T cell repertoires in COVID-19. Repertoires were generated with immunoSEQ multiplex PCR, while TCRdb's copy carries only in-frame clones and drops some. Altogether some 100,000 clones are present, roughly 92% being singletons, with the ten largest covering roughly 0.88%. The sequenced sample was peripheral blood. Every receptor here comes from a man between 60 and 75 years old with acute or convalescent COVID-19. CDR3s include the opening cysteine and the closing phenylalanine or tryptophan. D genes are given only for firm matches. The size field is filled for only some rows; it gives once, few, many or a size class.

abundance: NA; d_gene: TRBD2; v_gene: TRBV24-1; j_gene: TRBJ2-1; CDR3nt: TGTGCCACCAGTGACCCGACTAGCGGGGATCTCAATGAGCAGTTCTTC; CDR3aa: CATSDPTSGDLNEQFF
abundance: once; d_gene: NA; v_gene: TRBV11-2; j_gene: TRBJ1-2; CDR3nt: TGTGCCAGCAGCTTAGAGGGAGAGGGCTACACCTTC; CDR3aa: CASSLEGEGYTF
abundance: few; d_gene: NA; v_gene: TRBV27; j_gene: TRBJ2-2; CDR3nt: TGTGCCAGCAGTTTAGGGCCCGGGATCCAAAGAGCCGGGGAGCTGTTTTTT; CDR3aa: CASSLGPGIQRAGELFF
abundance: NA; d_gene: NA; v_gene: TRBV11-2; j_gene: TRBJ2-1; CDR3nt: TGTGCCAGCAGCCCTCAGCGGAGCTCCTACAATGAGCAGTTCTTC; CDR3aa: CASSPQRSSYNEQFF
abundance: NA; d_gene: NA; v_gene: TRBV7-8; j_gene: TRBJ1-6; CDR3nt: TGTGCCAGCAGCTTTTCCGGGACACTTTATTCACCCCTCCACTTT; CDR3aa: CASSFSGTLYSPLHF
abundance: NA; d_gene: NA; v_gene: TRBV3-1/TRBV3-2; j_gene: TRBJ1-2; CDR3nt: TGTGCCAGCAGCCGGAGCGGTTCCTATGGCTACACCTTC; CDR3aa: CASSRSGSYGYTF
abundance: once; d_gene: TRBD1; v_gene: TRBV6-2/TRBV6-3; j_gene: TRBJ1-6; CDR3nt: TGTGCCAGCAGTTACCGAGGGGGCGGATCACCCCTCCACTTT; CDR3aa: CASSYRGGGSPLHF
abundance: NA; d_gene: NA; v_gene: TRBV5-1; j_gene: TRBJ2-7; CDR3nt: TGCGCCAGCAGCTTGGCGACAGGTGGGGTGGAGCAGTACTTC; CDR3aa: CASSLATGGVEQYF
abundance: NA; d_gene: NA; v_gene: TRBV19; j_gene: TRBJ1-5; CDR3nt: TGTGCCTGCTCCCGGGACACAAATCAGCCCCAGCATTTT; CDR3aa: CACSRDTNQPQHF
abundance: NA; d_gene: NA; v_gene: TRBV18; j_gene: TRBJ1-1; CDR3nt: TGTGCCAGCTCACCACAGGGAGGGGCGAGCACTGAAGCTTTCTTT; CDR3aa: CASSPQGGASTEAFF
abundance: NA; d_gene: TRBD1; v_gene: TRBV7-6; j_gene: TRBJ1-2; CDR3nt: TGTGCCAGCAGCCCTGTGGTAGGGGGCGATCCCCTCAACTATGGCTACACCTTC; CDR3aa: CASSPVVGGDPLNYGYTF
abundance: NA; d_gene: TRBD1; v_gene: TRBV3-1/TRBV3-2; j_gene: TRBJ1-3; CDR3nt: TGTGCCAGCAGCCAAGAGGTCCCGGGACAGGGGACTGGAAACACCATATATTTT; CDR3aa: CASSQEVPGQGTGNTIYF
abundance: NA; d_gene: TRBD1; v_gene: TRBV5-1; j_gene: TRBJ1-6; CDR3nt: TGCGCCAGCAGCATAGGACAGGGAGGGGAAAATTCACCCCTCCACTTT; CDR3aa: CASSIGQGGENSPLHF
abundance: NA; d_gene: NA; v_gene: TRBV7-8; j_gene: TRBJ1-1; CDR3nt: TGTGCCAGCAGCTTAAACAGAATGAACACTGAAGCTTTCTTT; CDR3aa: CASSLNRMNTEAFF
abundance: NA; d_gene: NA; v_gene: TRBV11-2; j_gene: TRBJ1-3; CDR3nt: TGTGCCAGCAGCCCCCGGGGATTAAACACCATATATTTT; CDR3aa: CASSPRGLNTIYF
abundance: NA; d_gene: NA; v_gene: TRBV24-1; j_gene: TRBJ1-2; CDR3nt: TGTGCCACCAGTGATTACGACAGACCGGGTGGTGGCTACACCTTC; CDR3aa: CATSDYDRPGGGYTF
abundance: NA; d_gene: NA; v_gene: TRBV13; j_gene: TRBJ2-2; CDR3nt: TGTGCCAGCAGCTTCGGGGAGAACACCGGGGAGCTGTTTTTT; CDR3aa: CASSFGENTGELFF
abundance: NA; d_gene: TRBD1; v_gene: TRBV30; j_gene: TRBJ1-1; CDR3nt: TGTGCCGCTAACAGGGGGAGGACTGAAGCTTTCTTT; CDR3aa: CAANRGRTEAFF
abundance: NA; d_gene: NA; v_gene: TRBV19; j_gene: TRBJ1-3; CDR3nt: TGTGCCAGTAGACCTCAGGGGCTCTCTGGAAACACCATATATTTT; CDR3aa: CASRPQGLSGNTIYF
abundance: NA; d_gene: TRBD1; v_gene: TRBV23-1; j_gene: TRBJ1-2; CDR3nt: TGCGCCAGCAGTCGAAACAGGGGAGACTATGGCTACACCTTC; CDR3aa: CASSRNRGDYGYTF
abundance: NA; d_gene: NA; v_gene: TRBV30; j_gene: TRBJ1-2; CDR3nt: TGTGCCTGGACCCTTTGGCAGCGGTTATTCGTGGGCGGCTACACCTTC; CDR3aa: CAWTLWQRLFVGGYTF
abundance: NA; d_gene: TRBD1; v_gene: TRBV3-1/TRBV3-2; j_gene: TRBJ1-3; CDR3nt: TGTGCCAGCAGCCCAACAGGGGACCTAGACACCATATATTTT; CDR3aa: CASSPTGDLDTIYF
abundance: NA; d_gene: NA; v_gene: TRBV7-9; j_gene: TRBJ1-6; CDR3nt: TGTGCCAGCACCCGGGATTTCTATAATTCACCCCTCCACTTT; CDR3aa: CASTRDFYNSPLHF
abundance: NA; d_gene: TRBD1; v_gene: TRBV2; j_gene: TRBJ1-1; CDR3nt: TGTGCCAGCAGTGAAGACAGGGGCAACACTGAAGCTTTCTTT; CDR3aa: CASSEDRGNTEAFF
abundance: NA; d_gene: NA; v_gene: TRBV5-1; j_gene: TRBJ2-5; CDR3nt: TGCGCCAGCAGCTCCTTAGGAAGCGGCAAAGAGACCCAGTACTTC; CDR3aa: CASSSLGSGKETQYF
abundance: NA; d_gene: NA; v_gene: TRBV11-3; j_gene: TRBJ2-7; CDR3nt: TGTGCCAGCAGCATGGACAACTACGAGCAGTACTTC; CDR3aa: CASSMDNYEQYF
abundance: NA; d_gene: NA; v_gene: TRBV24-1; j_gene: TRBJ2-1; CDR3nt: TGTGCCACCAGTGACTCCGGGTCGAGCTCCTACAATGAGCAGTTCTTC; CDR3aa: CATSDSGSSSYNEQFF
abundance: NA; d_gene: NA; v_gene: TRBV3-1/TRBV3-2; j_gene: TRBJ2-7; CDR3nt: TGTGCCAGCAGCCAAGATACAGCCACCACGGGGGAGCAGTACTTC; CDR3aa: CASSQDTATTGEQYF
abundance: NA; d_gene: NA; v_gene: TRBV2; j_gene: TRBJ2-3; CDR3nt: TGTGCCAGCAGGGACCCCGGGGTGAGCACAGATACGCAGTATTTT; CDR3aa: CASRDPGVSTDTQYF
abundance: NA; d_gene: NA; v_gene: TRBV27; j_gene: TRBJ2-2; CDR3nt: TGTGCCAGCACCACCCGGATGGGGGGATTAGATACCGGGGAGCTGTTTTTT; CDR3aa: CASTTRMGGLDTGELFF
abundance: NA; d_gene: NA; v_gene: TRBV19; j_gene: TRBJ2-3; CDR3nt: TGTGCCAGTAGGCCTACAGGGTCCACAGATACGCAGTATTTT; CDR3aa: CASRPTGSTDTQYF
abundance: once; d_gene: NA; v_gene: TRBV29-1; j_gene: TRBJ1-4; CDR3nt: TGCAGCGTCGGACCCGGGACATCTAATGAAAAACTGTTTTTT; CDR3aa: CSVGPGTSNEKLFF
abundance: NA; d_gene: NA; v_gene: TRBV30; j_gene: TRBJ1-2; CDR3nt: TGTGCCTGGAGATTTGGAGGGGCTTATGGCTACACCTTC; CDR3aa: CAWRFGGAYGYTF
abundance: NA; d_gene: NA; v_gene: TRBV19; j_gene: TRBJ2-2; CDR3nt: TGTGCCAGTAGTATAGCGAGGGACACCGGGGAGCTGTTTTTT; CDR3aa: CASSIARDTGELFF
abundance: NA; d_gene: TRBD2; v_gene: TRBV9; j_gene: TRBJ2-7; CDR3nt: TGTGCCAGCAGCCCTCATTTTCAAACTAGCGGGAGTAGATACGAGCAGTACTTC; CDR3aa: CASSPHFQTSGSRYEQYF
abundance: NA; d_gene: NA; v_gene: TRBV10-3; j_gene: TRBJ2-3; CDR3nt: TGTGCCATCAGTGAGTCTAGCGGCCCCGGCACAGATACGCAGTATTTT; CDR3aa: CAISESSGPGTDTQYF
abundance: NA; d_gene: TRBD1; v_gene: TRBV28; j_gene: TRBJ1-5; CDR3nt: TGTGCCAGCCGACAGGGGGTTCAGCCCCAGCATTTT; CDR3aa: CASRQGVQPQHF
abundance: once; d_gene: NA; v_gene: TRBV27; j_gene: TRBJ1-6; CDR3nt: TGTGCCAGCAGGATAGGGGCAGTTAATTCACCCCTCCACTTT; CDR3aa: CASRIGAVNSPLHF
abundance: NA; d_gene: TRBD1; v_gene: TRBV19; j_gene: TRBJ1-1; CDR3nt: TGTGCCAGTACCAGAGAAGGGACAGGGCTCAACACTGAAGCTTTCTTT; CDR3aa: CASTREGTGLNTEAFF
abundance: NA; d_gene: TRBD2; v_gene: TRBV6-6; j_gene: TRBJ2-7; CDR3nt: TGTGCCAGCAGTCCGTCGAGGACTAGCGGGAGACGAGGCGAGCAGTACTTC; CDR3aa: CASSPSRTSGRRGEQYF
abundance: NA; d_gene: NA; v_gene: TRBV7-8; j_gene: TRBJ1-5; CDR3nt: TGTGCCAGCAGCTTAGCCGGGGTCGCCCTAATGCATCAGCCCCAGCATTTT; CDR3aa: CASSLAGVALMHQPQHF
abundance: NA; d_gene: TRBD1; v_gene: TRBV7-8; j_gene: TRBJ1-6; CDR3nt: TGTGCCAGCAGCCCCCCGGACAGGAATTCACCCCTCCACTTT; CDR3aa: CASSPPDRNSPLHF
abundance: NA; d_gene: NA; v_gene: TRBV5-1; j_gene: TRBJ1-1; CDR3nt: TGCGCCAGCAGCCTGACCCGGAGGGGCGACACTGAAGCTTTCTTT; CDR3aa: CASSLTRRGDTEAFF
abundance: NA; d_gene: NA; v_gene: TRBV6-2/TRBV6-3; j_gene: TRBJ2-7; CDR3nt: TGTGCCAGCAGTTCGACAGACTACGAGCAGTACTTC; CDR3aa: CASSSTDYEQYF
abundance: NA; d_gene: TRBD2; v_gene: TRBV30; j_gene: TRBJ2-1; CDR3nt: TGTGCCTGGAGTGGCCGACCCCCGACTAGCGGGAGTACAAATGAGCAGTTCTTC; CDR3aa: CAWSGRPPTSGSTNEQFF
abundance: NA; d_gene: TRBD1; v_gene: TRBV10-3; j_gene: TRBJ1-1; CDR3nt: TGTGCCATCAGTGAGTCGTCAGGGGGCACTGAAGCTTTCTTT; CDR3aa: CAISESSGGTEAFF
abundance: once; d_gene: TRBD1; v_gene: TRBV28; j_gene: TRBJ2-7; CDR3nt: TGTGCCAGCAGTAAATTGGACAGGGGGCAGGGTGAGCAGTACTTC; CDR3aa: CASSKLDRGQGEQYF
abundance: NA; d_gene: TRBD1; v_gene: TRBV2; j_gene: TRBJ1-4; CDR3nt: TGTGCCAGCCGGGAGGGGGCCGTAAATGAAAAACTGTTTTTT; CDR3aa: CASREGAVNEKLFF
abundance: NA; d_gene: NA; v_gene: TRBV7-9; j_gene: TRBJ2-5; CDR3nt: TGTGCCAGCCATACAGGGATCCAAGAGACCCAGTACTTC; CDR3aa: CASHTGIQETQYF
abundance: NA; d_gene: NA; v_gene: TRBV5-5; j_gene: TRBJ2-7; CDR3nt: TGTGCCAGCAGCTTACGGGGGACTTACGAGCAGTACTTC; CDR3aa: CASSLRGTYEQYF
abundance: NA; d_gene: NA; v_gene: TRBV7-2; j_gene: TRBJ1-5; CDR3nt: TGTGCCAGCAGCATAGCGGGGGGACCCAGTAGGAATCAGCCCCAGCATTTT; CDR3aa: CASSIAGGPSRNQPQHF